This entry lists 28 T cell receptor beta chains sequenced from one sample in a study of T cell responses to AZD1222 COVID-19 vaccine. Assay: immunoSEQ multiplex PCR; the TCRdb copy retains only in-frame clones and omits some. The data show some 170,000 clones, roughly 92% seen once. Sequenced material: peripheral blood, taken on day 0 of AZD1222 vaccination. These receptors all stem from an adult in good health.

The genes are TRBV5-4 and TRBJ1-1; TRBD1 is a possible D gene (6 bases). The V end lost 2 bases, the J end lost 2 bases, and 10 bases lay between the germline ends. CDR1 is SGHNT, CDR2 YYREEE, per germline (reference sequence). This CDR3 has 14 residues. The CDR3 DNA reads TGTGCCAGCAGCTTAGGGACAAAAAACACTGAAGCTTTCTTT. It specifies CASSLGTKNTEAFF.

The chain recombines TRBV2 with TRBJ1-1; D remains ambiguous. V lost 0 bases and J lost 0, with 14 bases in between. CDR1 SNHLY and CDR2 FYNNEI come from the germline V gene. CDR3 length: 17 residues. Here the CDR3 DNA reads TGTGCCAGCAGTGAAGCGGGCGATTACTATTTGAACACTGAAGCTTTCTTT. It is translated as CASSEAGDYYLNTEAFF. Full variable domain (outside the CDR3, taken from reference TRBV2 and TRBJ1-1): EPEVTQTPSHQVTQMGQEVILRCVPISNHLYFYWYRQILGQKVEFLVSFYNNEISEKSEIFDDQFSVERPDGSNFTLKIRSTKLEDSAMYFCASSEAGDYYLNTEAFFGQGTRLTVV.

CDR3 residues: CASSPSGPRAGANVLTF. CDR3 DNA sequence: TGTGCCAGCAGTCCGAGCGGGCCTAGAGCTGGGGCCAACGTCCTGACTTTC. This chain links TRBV6-6 with TRBJ2-6; a weak D match, TRBD2 (6 bases). Trimming took off 5 bases at V and 2 bases at J, with 16 bases between the two ends. The CDR3 runs to 17 residues. The germline V gene has CDR1 MNHNY and CDR2 SVGAGI (reference sequence).

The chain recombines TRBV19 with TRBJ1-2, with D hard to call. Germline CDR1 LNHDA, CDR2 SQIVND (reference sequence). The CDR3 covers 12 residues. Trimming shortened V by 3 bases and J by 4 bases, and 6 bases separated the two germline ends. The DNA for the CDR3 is TGTGCCAGTAGTATCCTCAGCTATGGCTACACCTTC. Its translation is CASSILSYGYTF. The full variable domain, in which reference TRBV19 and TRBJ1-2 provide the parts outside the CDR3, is DGGITQSPKYLFRKEGQNVTLSCEQNLNHDAMYWYRQDPGQGLRLIYYSQIVNDFQKGDIAEGYSVSREKKESFPLTVTSAQKNPTAFYLCASSILSYGYTFGSGTRLTVV.

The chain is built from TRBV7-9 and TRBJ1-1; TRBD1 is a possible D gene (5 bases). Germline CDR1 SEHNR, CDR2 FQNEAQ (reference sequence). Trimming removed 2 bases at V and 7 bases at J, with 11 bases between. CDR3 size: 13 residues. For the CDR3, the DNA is TGTGCCAGCAGCTTACAGGGCGTATATGAAGCTTTCTTT. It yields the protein CASSLQGVYEAFF.

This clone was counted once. The CDR3 loop reads CASSPQTGYNTEAFF. CDR3 DNA sequence: TGCGCCAGCAGCCCTCAGACAGGCTATAACACTGAAGCTTTCTTT. The rearrangement joins TRBV5-1 to TRBJ1-1; possible D gene TRBD1, 6 bases. The CDR3 is 15 amino acids. V was trimmed by 4 bases and J by 2 bases, leaving 15 bases between them. CDR1 is SGHRS and CDR2 is YFSETQ in the germline V gene.

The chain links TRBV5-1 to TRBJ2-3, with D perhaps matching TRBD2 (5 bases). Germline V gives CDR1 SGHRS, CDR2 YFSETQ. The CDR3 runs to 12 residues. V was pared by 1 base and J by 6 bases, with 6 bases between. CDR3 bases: TGCGCCAGCAGCTTGTTAGCGGATACGCAGTATTTT. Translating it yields CASSLLADTQYF. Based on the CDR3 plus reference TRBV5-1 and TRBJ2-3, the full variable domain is KAGVTQTPRYLIKTRGQQVTLSCSPISGHRSVSWYQQTPGQGLQFLFEYFSETQRNKGNFPGRFSGRQFSNSRSEMNVSTLELGDSALYLCASSLLADTQYFGPGTRLTVL.

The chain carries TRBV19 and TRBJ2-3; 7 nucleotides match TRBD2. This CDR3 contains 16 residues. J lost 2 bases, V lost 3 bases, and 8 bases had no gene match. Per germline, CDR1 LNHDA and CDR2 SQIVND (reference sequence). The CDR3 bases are TGTGCCAGTAGTATGATCAGCGGGGTACTCACAGATACGCAGTATTTT. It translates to CASSMISGVLTDTQYF.

As DNA, the CDR3 is TGCGCCAGCAGTGAGTCGGGCAGGGTCGGAGAAAAACTGTTTTTT. Protein: CASSESGRVGEKLFF. The chain joins TRBV10-1 to TRBJ1-4; D might be TRBD1 (5 bases). The CDR3 totals 15 residues. The germline V gene has CDR1 WNHNN and CDR2 SYGVQD (reference sequence). Trimming left V 0 bases short and J 8 bases short, with 13 bases between.

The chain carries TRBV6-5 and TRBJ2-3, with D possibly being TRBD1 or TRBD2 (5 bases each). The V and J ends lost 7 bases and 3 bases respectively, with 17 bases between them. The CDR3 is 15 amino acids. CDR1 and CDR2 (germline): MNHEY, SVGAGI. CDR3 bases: TGTGCCAGCAAGAGGGGTTCCGGATGGACAGATACGCAGTATTTT. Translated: CASKRGSGWTDTQYF.

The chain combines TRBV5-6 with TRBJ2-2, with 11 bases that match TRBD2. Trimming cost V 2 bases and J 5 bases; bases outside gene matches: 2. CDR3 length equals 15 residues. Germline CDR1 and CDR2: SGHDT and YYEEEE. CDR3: CASSLTSGRTGELFF. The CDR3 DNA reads TGTGCCAGCAGCTTAACTAGCGGGAGAACCGGGGAGCTGTTTTTT.

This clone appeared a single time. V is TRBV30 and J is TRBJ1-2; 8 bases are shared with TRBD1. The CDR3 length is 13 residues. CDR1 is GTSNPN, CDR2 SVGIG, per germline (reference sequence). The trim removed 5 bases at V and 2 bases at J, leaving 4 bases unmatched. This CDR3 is CAWGTGGNYGYTF. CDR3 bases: TGTGCCTGGGGGACAGGCGGGAACTATGGCTACACCTTC. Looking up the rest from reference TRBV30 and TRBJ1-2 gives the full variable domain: SQTIHQWPATLVQPVGSPLSLECTVEGTSNPNLYWYRQAAGRGLQLLFYSVGIGQISSEVPQNLSASRPQDRQFILSSKKLLLSDSGFYLCAWGTGGNYGYTFGSGTRLTVV.

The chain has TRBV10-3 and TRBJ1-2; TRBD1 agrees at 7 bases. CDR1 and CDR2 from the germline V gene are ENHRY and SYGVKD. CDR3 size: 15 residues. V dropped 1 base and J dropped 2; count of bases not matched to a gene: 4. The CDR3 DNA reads TGTGCCATCAGTGAGTACAGGGGATCGAACTATGGCTACACCTTC. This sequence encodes CAISEYRGSNYGYTF.

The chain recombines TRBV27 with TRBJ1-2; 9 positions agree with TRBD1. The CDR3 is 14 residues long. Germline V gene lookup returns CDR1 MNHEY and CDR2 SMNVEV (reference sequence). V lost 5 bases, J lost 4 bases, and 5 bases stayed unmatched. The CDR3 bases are TGTGCCAGCAGTCCCGGGACAGGGAGCTATGGCTACACCTTC. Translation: CASSPGTGSYGYTF.

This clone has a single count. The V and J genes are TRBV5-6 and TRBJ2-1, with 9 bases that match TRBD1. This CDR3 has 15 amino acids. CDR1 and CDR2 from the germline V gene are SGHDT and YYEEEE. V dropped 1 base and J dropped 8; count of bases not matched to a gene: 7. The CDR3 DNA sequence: TGTGCCAGCAGCTTGCCGGACAGGGGTGGGGATGAGCAGTTCTTC. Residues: CASSLPDRGGDEQFF.

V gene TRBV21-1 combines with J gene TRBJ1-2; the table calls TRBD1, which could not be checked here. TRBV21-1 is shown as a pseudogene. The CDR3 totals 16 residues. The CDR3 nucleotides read TGTGCCAGCAGCAAAGAATCGAGACAGAAGGGCTATGGCTACACCTTC. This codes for CASSKESRQKGYGYTF.

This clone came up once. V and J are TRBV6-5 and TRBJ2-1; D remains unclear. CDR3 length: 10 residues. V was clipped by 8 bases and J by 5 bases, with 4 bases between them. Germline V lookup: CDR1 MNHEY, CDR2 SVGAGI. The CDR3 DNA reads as TGTGCCAGCGGTAACAATGAGCAGTTCTTC. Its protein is CASGNNEQFF.

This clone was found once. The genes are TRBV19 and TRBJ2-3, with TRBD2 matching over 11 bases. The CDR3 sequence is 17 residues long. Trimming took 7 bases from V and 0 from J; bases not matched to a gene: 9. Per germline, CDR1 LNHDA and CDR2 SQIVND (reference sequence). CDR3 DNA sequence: TGTGCCAGTAACTCCGCTCGGACTAGCGGGAGCACAGATACGCAGTATTTT. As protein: CASNSARTSGSTDTQYF.

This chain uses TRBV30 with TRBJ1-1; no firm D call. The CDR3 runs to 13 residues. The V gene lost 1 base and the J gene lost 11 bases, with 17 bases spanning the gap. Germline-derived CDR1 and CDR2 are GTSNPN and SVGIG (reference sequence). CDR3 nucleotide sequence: TGTGCCTGGAGTGGGAGTGTGTCCGGCGGGGCTTTCTTT. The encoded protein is CAWSGSVSGGAFF.

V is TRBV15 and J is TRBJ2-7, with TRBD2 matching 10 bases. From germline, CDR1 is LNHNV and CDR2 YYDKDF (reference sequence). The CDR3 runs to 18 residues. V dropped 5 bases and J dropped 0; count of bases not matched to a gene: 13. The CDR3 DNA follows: TGTGCCACCAGCGCCCGACTAGCGGGTCTACCTATCTCCTACGAGCAGTACTTC. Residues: CATSARLAGLPISYEQYF. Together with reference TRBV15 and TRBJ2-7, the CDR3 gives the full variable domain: DAMVIQNPRYQVTQFGKPVTLSCSQTLNHNVMYWYQQKSSQAPKLLFHYYDKDFNNEADTPDNFQSRRPNTSFCFLDIRSPGLGDTAMYLCATSARLAGLPISYEQYFGPGTRLTVT.

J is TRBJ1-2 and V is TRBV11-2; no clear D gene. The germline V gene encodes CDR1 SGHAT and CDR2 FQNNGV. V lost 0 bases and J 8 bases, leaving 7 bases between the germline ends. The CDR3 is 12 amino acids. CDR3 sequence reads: CASSLDSLGYTF. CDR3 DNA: TGTGCCAGCAGCTTAGACAGCTTAGGCTACACCTTC.

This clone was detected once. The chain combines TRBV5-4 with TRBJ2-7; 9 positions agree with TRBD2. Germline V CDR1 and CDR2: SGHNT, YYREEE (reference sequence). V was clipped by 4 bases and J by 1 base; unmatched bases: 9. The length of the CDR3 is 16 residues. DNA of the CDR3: TGTGCCAGCAGCCCTGGGGCTAGCGGGATTTCCTACGAGCAGTACTTC. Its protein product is CASSPGASGISYEQYF.

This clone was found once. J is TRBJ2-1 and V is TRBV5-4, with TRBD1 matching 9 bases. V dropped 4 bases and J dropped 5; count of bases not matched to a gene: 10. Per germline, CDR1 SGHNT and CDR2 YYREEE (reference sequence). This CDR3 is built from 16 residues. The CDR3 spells CASSPSWDRVHNEQFF. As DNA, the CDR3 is TGTGCCAGCAGCCCTTCTTGGGACAGGGTTCACAATGAGCAGTTCTTC.

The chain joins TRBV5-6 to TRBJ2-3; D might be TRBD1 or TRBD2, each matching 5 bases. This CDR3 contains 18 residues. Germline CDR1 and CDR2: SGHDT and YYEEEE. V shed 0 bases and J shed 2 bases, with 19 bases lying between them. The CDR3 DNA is TGTGCCAGCAGCTTGGCCCCAGGACAAGCCGGGATCACAGATACGCAGTATTTT. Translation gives CASSLAPGQAGITDTQYF.

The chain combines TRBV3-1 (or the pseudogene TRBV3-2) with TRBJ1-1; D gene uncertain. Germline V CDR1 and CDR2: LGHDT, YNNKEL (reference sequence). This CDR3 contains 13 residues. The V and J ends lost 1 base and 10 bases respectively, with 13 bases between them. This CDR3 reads CASSQGRTSGAFF. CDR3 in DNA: TGTGCCAGCAGCCAAGGCAGGACCTCGGGAGCTTTCTTT.

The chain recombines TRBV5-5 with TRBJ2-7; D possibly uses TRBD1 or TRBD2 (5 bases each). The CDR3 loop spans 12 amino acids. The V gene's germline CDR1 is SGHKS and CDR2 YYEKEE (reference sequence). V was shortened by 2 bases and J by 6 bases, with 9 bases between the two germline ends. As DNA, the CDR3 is TGTGCCAGCAGCTTTGGGGGATCCGAGCAGTACTTC. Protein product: CASSFGGSEQYF. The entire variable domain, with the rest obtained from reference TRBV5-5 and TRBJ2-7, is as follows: DAGVTQSPTHLIKTRGQQVTLRCSPISGHKSVSWYQQVLGQGPQFIFQYYEKEERGRGNFPDRFSARQFPNYSSELNVNALLLGDSALYLCASSFGGSEQYFGPGTRLTVT.

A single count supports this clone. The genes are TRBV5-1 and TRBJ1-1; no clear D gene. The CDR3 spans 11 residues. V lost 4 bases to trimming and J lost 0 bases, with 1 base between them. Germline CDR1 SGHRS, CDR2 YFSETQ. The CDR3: CASSMNTEAFF. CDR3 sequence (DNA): TGCGCCAGCAGCATGAACACTGAAGCTTTCTTT.

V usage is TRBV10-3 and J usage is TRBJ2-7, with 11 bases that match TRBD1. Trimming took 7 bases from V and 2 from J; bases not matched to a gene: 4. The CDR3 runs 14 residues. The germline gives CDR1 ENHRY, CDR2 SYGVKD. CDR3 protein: CAITSGQGAYEQYF. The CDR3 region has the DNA TGTGCCATCACCTCGGGACAGGGGGCCTACGAGCAGTACTTC.